This T cell receptor (beta chain) originates from a study of blood T cell repertoires in COVID-19 (dated by TCRdb to 2018 to 2020). With regard to the full study: Collaborator samples came from the United States, Italy and Spain and covered acute and convalescent phases of COVID-19. The prospective study material was composed of cDNA or gDNA derived from T cells, B-cell-depleted T cells, or PBMCs. Deeply sampled blood TCRbeta repertoires from subjects exposed to, actively infected with, or recovered from COVID-19 were included in the dataset. A freely available public database, intended as a resource for researchers studying the immune response to SARS-CoV-2, is where the repertoires were released. Samples came from the ongoing ImmuneRACE study (first 160 participants) plus 1,254 subjects from 6 global collaborators. Nearly every sample came with metadata listing a de-identified subject ID, COVID-19 status, age in years and sex. Where available, HLA class I and class II types were taken from metadata supplied by the sample provider and were not determined by assay-based typing.

Here is what the overall study found, with its caveats: The amount of clinical and demographic metadata varied by source and participant and was provided uncurated.

The immunoSEQ Assay, a bias-controlled multiplex PCR, was used to amplify TCRbeta CDR3 regions from genomic DNA. The source study handled its data this way. The number of nucleated cells in each sample was estimated by amplification of reference gene primers within the assay. Sequence reads were collapsed and filtered to measure the absolute abundance of every unique TCRbeta CDR3 rearrangement. For each sample, productive Simpson clonality was calculated as the square root of Simpson's diversity index over productive rearrangements. Not all clones reach the TCRdb copy of this immuneACCESS table, which keeps in-frame sequences only. Checked studies attribute under half of the gap to unresolved V genes and leave the rest unexplained. V and J calls and clone size follow that table, whereas D and trimming were derived from the DNA. The sample profile shows under 200,000 clones; 83% of them were found once. About 1.6% of the sample is held by the ten biggest clonotypes.

The trim is 6 bases for V and 0 bases for J, with a gap of 8 bases between the germline ends. CDR3 length: 13 amino acids, cysteine to phenylalanine. Just CDR3 DNA is preserved here, 39 bases in frame from base 1. CDR1 and CDR2 (ENHRY, SYGVKD) derive from the germline V gene. This clone was observed a handful of times. There is no known antigen for this receptor. No qualities accompany the bases; no much larger clone lies one base away. Collaborating institutions collected whole blood in K2EDTA tubes following their own protocols. Collaborator samples were shipped for TCRbeta analysis as frozen whole blood, isolated PBMCs, or DNA extracted from either sample type.

The sequencing sample was made of peripheral blood. The clonotype was recovered from a human donor in a cohort sampled during active COVID-19. Recombination connected TRBV10-3 to TRBJ1-1; TRBD1 might be the D gene, on 6 matching bases. The encoded CDR3 is CAIRGTLNTEAFF. The sequenced DNA: TGTGCCATCAGAGGGACATTGAACACTGAAGCTTTCTTT.